A single sample is the source of the 10 T cell receptor beta chains below, sequenced in a study of T cells in Graves' hyperthyroidism and ophthalmopathy. The TCR beta CDR3 regions underwent amplification using RNA transcripts as the source. First-round RT-PCR with HTBI primers amplified the TCR CDR3 region. In TCRdb, the multiplex PCR reads were re-called with MiXCR into one record per CDR3 protein. Seen here are 300,000 to 450,000 distinct CDR3 sequences, around 15% observed once, and the top ten hold about 20%. Sequenced material: blood. All receptors derive from a woman aged 30 to 39 with Graves' ophthalmopathy.

This clonotype was recorded a few times. The rearrangement joins TRBV7-9 to TRBJ2-7; 11 bases are a match to TRBD1. Germline CDR1 SEHNR, CDR2 FQNEAQ (reference sequence). V lost 11 bases to trimming and J lost 2 bases; unmatched junction nucleotides: 8. The CDR3 is made up of 14 amino acids. The CDR3 bases are TGTGCCGTAGCCGGGACAGGGGGACCCTACGAGCAGTACTTC. Amino acids: CAVAGTGGPYEQYF.

The chain carries TRBV12-3 or TRBV12-4 and TRBJ2-7; D might be TRBD1 (5 bases). V was shortened by 5 bases and J by 2 bases, with 13 bases between the two germline ends. The CDR3 length is 14 residues. The CDR3 region is CASSPPTVTYEQYF. The CDR3 DNA sequence: TGTGCCAGCAGTCCTCCGACAGTAACCTACGAGCAGTACTTC.

Only a few counts were recorded for this clonotype. With a much larger clone just one base away, this may be a read error. This chain connects TRBV30 to TRBJ2-7; TRBD1 might be the D (7 bases). CDR1 is GTSNPN, CDR2 SVGIG, per germline (reference sequence). Trimming cost V 8 bases and J 2 bases, with 19 bases left between them. CDR3 length: 14 residues. The CDR3 protein is CARGNWDSPYEQYF. CDR3 bases: TGTGCCCGGGGGAACTGGGACAGCCCCTACGAGCAGTACTTC. The full variable domain, with the rest looked up from reference TRBV30 and TRBJ2-7, is SQTIHQWPATLVQPVGSPLSLECTVEGTSNPNLYWYRQAAGRGLQLLFYSVGIGQISSEVPQNLSASRPQDRQFILSSKKLLLSDSGFYLCARGNWDSPYEQYFGPGTRLTVT.

This clonotype was picked up many times. As DNA, the CDR3 is TGTGCCAGCAGCTCCCTACCCATACAGGACTCTGGAAACACCATATATTTT. Residues: CASSSLPIQDSGNTIYF. V gene TRBV7-9 combines with J gene TRBJ1-3, with a possible D match to TRBD1 (5 bases). The CDR3 is 17 residues long. The V end was cut by 4 bases, the J end by 0 bases, with 16 bases between. Germline CDR1 reads SEHNR; CDR2 reads FQNEAQ (reference sequence).

This clonotype was counted ten times or more. The gene calls are TRBV7-9 and TRBJ1-2, with D unresolved. This CDR3 is 14 amino acids long. CDR1 and CDR2 (germline): SEHNR, FQNEAQ (reference sequence). Deletions cut 1 base from V and 3 bases from J, with 9 bases between. The DNA for the CDR3 is TGTGCCAGCAGCTTAGGACGACGTGACTATGGCTACACCTTC. The encoded protein is CASSLGRRDYGYTF.

This clonotype appeared many times. The V gene is TRBV14, the J gene TRBJ1-4; perhaps TRBD1 as D (6 bases). V was pared by 6 bases and J by 8 bases, with 19 bases between. The CDR3 totals 15 residues. Germline V gene lookup returns CDR1 SGHDN and CDR2 FVKESK. CDR3 sequence reads: CASSLQGTAGEKLFF. The CDR3 region has the DNA TGTGCCAGCAGTCTTCAGGGGACTGCGGGCGAAAAACTGTTTTTT.

This clonotype was counted many times. The CDR3 coding sequence is TGTGCCAGCAGTTCCTTTACAGCACCCGTGGGTAACTATGGCTACACCTTC. Translated: CASSSFTAPVGNYGYTF. V is TRBV28 and J is TRBJ1-2; D unresolved. V was trimmed by 4 bases and J by 1 base, leaving 19 bases between them. This CDR3 is built from 17 residues. Germline CDR1 MDHEN, CDR2 SYDVKM.

This clonotype was detected many times. The chain joins TRBV28 to TRBJ1-5, with a weak D call TRBD1 (6 bases). The ends were cut back, 1 base at V and 4 bases at J, with 20 bases in the middle. Germline V CDR1 and CDR2: MDHEN, SYDVKM. This CDR3 spans 18 amino acids. The CDR3 protein is CASSLFSLPGQFNQPQHF. As DNA, the CDR3 is TGTGCCAGCAGTTTATTTTCGTTGCCCGGACAGTTTAATCAGCCCCAGCATTTT.

Many counts were recorded for this clonotype. The chain uses TRBV6-2 or TRBV6-3 and TRBJ1-1; no definite D call. V lost 7 bases and J lost 4, with 16 bases in between. The CDR3 consists of 14 residues. Germline V lookup: CDR1 MNHEY, CDR2 SVGEGT. This CDR3 is CASTRPGVGTEAFF. The CDR3 bases are TGTGCCAGCACCCGCCCCGGGGTGGGCACTGAAGCTTTCTTT.

The table lists this clonotype with many counts. The chain combines TRBV28 with TRBJ1-5; 7 bases are a match to TRBD1. This CDR3 is built from 16 residues. Per the germline V gene, CDR1 is MDHEN and CDR2 is SYDVKM. J was trimmed by 0 bases and V by 6 bases; bases with no gene match: 8. CDR3 sequence: CASRGTGVRSNQPQHF. The CDR3 nucleotides read TGTGCCAGCAGGGGTACAGGGGTTCGTAGCAATCAGCCCCAGCATTTT.